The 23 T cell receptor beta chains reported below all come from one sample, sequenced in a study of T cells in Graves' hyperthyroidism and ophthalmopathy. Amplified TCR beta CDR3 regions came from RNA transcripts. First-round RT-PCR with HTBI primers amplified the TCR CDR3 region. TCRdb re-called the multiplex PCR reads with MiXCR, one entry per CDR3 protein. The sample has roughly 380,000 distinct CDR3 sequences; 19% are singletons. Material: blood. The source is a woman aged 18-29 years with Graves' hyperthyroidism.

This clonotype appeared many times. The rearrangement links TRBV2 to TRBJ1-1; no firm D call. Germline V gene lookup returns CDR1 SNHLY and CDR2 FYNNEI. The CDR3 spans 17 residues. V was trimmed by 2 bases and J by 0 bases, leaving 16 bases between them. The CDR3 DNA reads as TGTGCCAGCAGTGAACCCCCAGGAGATATTATGAACACTGAAGCTTTCTTT. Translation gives CASSEPPGDIMNTEAFF.

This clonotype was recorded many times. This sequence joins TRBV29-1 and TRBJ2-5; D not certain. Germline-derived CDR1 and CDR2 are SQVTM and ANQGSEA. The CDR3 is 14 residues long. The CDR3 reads CGAIPEATQETQYF. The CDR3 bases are TGCGGTGCAATCCCTGAAGCGACCCAAGAGACCCAGTACTTC.

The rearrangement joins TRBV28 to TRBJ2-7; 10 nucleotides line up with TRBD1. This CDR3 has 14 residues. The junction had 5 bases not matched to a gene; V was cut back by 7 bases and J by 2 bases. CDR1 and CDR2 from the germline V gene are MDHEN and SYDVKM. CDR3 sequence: CASKYGQGAYEQYF. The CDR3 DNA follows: TGTGCCAGCAAATACGGACAGGGGGCCTACGAGCAGTACTTC.

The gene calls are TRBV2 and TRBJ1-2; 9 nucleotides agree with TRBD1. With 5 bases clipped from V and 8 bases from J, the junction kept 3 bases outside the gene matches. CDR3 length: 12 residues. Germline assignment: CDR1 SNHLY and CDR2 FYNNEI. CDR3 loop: CASSPGTGGYTF. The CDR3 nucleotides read TGTGCCAGCAGTCCGGGGACAGGGGGCTACACCTTC.

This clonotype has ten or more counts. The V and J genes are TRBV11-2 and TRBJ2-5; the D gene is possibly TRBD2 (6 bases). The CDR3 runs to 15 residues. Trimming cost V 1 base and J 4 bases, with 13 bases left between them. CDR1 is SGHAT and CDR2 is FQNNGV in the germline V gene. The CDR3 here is CASSLAGTLVETQYF. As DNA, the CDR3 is TGTGCCAGCAGCTTAGCCGGGACTCTCGTAGAGACCCAGTACTTC.

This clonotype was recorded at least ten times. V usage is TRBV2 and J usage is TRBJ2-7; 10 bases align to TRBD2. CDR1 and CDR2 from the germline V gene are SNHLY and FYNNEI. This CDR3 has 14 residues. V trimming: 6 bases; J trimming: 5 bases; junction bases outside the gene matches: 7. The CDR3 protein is CASRTGTSDHEQYF. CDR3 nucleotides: TGTGCCAGCAGGACCGGGACTAGCGATCACGAGCAGTACTTC.

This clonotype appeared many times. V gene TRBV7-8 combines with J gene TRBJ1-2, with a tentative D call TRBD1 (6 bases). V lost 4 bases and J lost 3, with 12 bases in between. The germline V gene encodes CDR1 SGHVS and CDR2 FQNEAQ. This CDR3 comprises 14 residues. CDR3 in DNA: TGTGCCAGCAGCTCGGGGGCGCAGGACTATGGCTACACCTTC. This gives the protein CASSSGAQDYGYTF.

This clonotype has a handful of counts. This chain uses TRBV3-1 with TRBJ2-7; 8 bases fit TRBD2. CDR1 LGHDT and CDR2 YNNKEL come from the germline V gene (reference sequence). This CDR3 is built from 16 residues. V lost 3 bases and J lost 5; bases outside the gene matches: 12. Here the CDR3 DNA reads TGTGCCAGCAGCCATTCGACTGGGCGGGGGGTCAACGAGCAGTACTTC. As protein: CASSHSTGRGVNEQYF.

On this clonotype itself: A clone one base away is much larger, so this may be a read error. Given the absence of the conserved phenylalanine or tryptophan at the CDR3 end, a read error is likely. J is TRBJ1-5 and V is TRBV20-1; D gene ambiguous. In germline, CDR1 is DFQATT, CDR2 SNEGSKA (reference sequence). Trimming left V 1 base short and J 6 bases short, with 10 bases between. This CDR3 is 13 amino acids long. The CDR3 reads CSARVRFSQPQHV. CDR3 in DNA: TGCAGTGCTAGAGTAAGATTCAGTCAGCCCCAGCATGTT.

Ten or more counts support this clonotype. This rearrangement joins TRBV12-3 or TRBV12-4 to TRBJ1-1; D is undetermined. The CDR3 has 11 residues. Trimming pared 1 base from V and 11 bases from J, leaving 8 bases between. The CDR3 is CASSLGGYAFF. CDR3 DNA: TGTGCCAGCAGTTTAGGAGGGTATGCTTTCTTT.

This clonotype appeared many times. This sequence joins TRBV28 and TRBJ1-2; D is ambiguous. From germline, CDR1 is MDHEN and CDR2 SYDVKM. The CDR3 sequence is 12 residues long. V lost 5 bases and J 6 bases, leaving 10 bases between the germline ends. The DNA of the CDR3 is TGTGCCAGCAGTCCGGGAAGGGATGGCTACACCTTC. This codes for CASSPGRDGYTF.

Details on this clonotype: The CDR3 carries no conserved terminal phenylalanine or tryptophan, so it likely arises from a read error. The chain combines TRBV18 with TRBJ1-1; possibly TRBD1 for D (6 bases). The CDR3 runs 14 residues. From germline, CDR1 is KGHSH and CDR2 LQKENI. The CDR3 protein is CDSSFQGKDTEAFY. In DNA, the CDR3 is TGTGACAGCTCGTTTCAGGGGAAGGACACTGAAGCTTTCTAT.

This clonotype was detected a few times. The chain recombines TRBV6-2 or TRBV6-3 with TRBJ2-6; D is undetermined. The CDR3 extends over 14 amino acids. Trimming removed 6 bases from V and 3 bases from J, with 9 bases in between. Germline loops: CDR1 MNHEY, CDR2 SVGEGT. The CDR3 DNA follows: TGTGCCAGCAGCTTATCTGGTGGGGCCAACGTCCTGACTTTC. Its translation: CASSLSGGANVLTF.

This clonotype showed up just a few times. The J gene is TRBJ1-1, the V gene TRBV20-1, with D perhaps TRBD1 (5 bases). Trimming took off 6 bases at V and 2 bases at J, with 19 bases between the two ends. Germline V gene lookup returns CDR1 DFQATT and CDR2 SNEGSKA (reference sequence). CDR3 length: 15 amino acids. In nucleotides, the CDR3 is TGCAGTGCAACATTAGCCTTGGGACTTAACACTGAAGCTTTCTTT. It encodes CSATLALGLNTEAFF.

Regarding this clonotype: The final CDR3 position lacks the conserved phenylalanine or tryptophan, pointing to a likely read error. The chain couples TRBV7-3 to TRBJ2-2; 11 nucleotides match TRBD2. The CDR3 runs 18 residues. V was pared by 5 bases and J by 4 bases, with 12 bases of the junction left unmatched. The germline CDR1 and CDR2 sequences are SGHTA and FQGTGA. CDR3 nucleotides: TGTGCCAGCAGCGCAATAGCGGGGGGGCGCGGTAGCACCGGGGAGCTGTTTTTG. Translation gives CASSAIAGGRGSTGELFL.

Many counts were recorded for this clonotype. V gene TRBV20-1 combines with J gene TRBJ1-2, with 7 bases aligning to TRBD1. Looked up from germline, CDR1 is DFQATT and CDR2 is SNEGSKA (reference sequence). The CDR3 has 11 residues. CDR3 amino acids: CRAGGNYGYTF. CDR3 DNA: TGCAGGGCAGGGGGGAACTATGGCTACACCTTC.

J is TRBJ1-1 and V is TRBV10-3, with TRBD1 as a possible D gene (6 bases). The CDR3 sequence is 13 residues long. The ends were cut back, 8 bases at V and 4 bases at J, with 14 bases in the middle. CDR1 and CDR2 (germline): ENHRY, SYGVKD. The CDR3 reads CAIHGRGFTEAFF. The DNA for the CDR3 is TGTGCCATCCACGGCAGGGGTTTCACTGAAGCTTTCTTT.

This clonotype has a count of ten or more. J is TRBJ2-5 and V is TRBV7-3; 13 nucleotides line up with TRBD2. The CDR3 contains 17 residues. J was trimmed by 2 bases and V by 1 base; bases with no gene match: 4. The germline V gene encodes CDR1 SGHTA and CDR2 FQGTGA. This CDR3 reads CASSLIPGLAGQETQYF. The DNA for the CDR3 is TGTGCCAGCAGCTTAATTCCGGGACTAGCGGGACAAGAGACCCAGTACTTC.

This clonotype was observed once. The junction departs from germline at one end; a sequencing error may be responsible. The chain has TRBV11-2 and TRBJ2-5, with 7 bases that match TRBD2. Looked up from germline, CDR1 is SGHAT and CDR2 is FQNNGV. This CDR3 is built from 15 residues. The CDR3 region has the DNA TGTGCCAGCAGCAACAGTAACGGGGGGTTAGAGACCCAGGACTTC. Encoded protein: CASSNSNGGLETQDF.

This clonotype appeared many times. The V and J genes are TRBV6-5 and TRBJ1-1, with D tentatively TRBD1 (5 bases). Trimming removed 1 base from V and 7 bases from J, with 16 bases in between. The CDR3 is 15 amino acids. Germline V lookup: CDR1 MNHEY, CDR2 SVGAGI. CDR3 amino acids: CASSYLGTLRGEAFF. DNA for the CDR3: TGTGCCAGCAGTTACTTAGGGACTCTTAGAGGTGAAGCTTTCTTT.

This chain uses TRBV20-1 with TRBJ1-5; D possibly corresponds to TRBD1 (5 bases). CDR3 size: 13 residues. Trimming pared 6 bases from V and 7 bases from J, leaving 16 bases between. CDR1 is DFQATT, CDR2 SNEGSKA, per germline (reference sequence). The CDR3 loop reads CSAGRGGAQPQHF. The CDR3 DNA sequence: TGCAGTGCCGGGAGGGGCGGGGCCCAGCCCCAGCATTTT.

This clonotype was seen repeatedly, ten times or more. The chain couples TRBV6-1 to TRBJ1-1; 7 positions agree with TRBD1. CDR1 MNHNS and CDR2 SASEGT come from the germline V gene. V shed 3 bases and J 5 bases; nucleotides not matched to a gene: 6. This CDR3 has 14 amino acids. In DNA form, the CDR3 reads TGTGCCAGCAGTGAGGGCAGGGGGGTGACTGAAGCTTTCTTT. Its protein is CASSEGRGVTEAFF.

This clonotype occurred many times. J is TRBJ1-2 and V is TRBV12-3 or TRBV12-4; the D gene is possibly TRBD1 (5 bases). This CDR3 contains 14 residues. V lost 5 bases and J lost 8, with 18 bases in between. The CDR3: CASSRGRTERGYTF. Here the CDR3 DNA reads TGTGCCAGCAGTCGGGGACGGACGGAGCGAGGCTACACCTTC.